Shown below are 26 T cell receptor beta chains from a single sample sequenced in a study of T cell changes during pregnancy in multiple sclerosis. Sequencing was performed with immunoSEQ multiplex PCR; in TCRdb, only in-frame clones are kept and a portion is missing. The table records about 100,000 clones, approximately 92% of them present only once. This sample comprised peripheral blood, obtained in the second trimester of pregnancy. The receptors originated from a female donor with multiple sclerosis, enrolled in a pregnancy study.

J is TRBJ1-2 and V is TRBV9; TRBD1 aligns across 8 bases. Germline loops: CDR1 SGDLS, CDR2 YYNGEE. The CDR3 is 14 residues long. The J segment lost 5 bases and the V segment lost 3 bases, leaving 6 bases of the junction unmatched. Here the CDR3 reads CASSAGQGPYGYTF. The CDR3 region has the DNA TGTGCCAGCAGCGCCGGACAGGGCCCGTATGGCTACACCTTC.

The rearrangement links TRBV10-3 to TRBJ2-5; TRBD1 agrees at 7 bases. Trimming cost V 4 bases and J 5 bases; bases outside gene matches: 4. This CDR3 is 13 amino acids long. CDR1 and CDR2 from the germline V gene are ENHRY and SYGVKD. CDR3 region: CAISGATGETQYF. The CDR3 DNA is TGTGCCATCAGTGGGGCGACAGGGGAGACCCAGTACTTC.

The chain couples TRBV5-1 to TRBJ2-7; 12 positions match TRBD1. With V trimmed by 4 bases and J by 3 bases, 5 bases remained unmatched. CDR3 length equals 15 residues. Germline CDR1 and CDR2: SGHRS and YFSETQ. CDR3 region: CASSPGTGGSYEQYF. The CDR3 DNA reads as TGCGCCAGCAGCCCAGGGACAGGGGGCAGCTACGAGCAGTACTTC. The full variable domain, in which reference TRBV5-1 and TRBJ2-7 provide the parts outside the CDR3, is KAGVTQTPRYLIKTRGQQVTLSCSPISGHRSVSWYQQTPGQGLQFLFEYFSETQRNKGNFPGRFSGRQFSNSRSEMNVSTLELGDSALYLCASSPGTGGSYEQYFGPGTRLTVT.

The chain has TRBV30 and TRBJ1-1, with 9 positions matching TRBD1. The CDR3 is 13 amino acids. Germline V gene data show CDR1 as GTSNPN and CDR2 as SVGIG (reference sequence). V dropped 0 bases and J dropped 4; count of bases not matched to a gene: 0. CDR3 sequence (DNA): TGTGCCTGGAGTGTACAGGGGGCCACTGAAGCTTTCTTT. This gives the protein CAWSVQGATEAFF.

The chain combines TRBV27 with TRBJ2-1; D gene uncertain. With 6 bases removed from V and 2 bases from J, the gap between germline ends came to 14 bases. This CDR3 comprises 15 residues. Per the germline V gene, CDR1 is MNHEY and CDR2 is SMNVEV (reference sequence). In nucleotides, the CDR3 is TGTGCCAGCAGACCCCGGAGAGGTGCCTACAATGAGCAGTTCTTC. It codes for CASRPRRGAYNEQFF.

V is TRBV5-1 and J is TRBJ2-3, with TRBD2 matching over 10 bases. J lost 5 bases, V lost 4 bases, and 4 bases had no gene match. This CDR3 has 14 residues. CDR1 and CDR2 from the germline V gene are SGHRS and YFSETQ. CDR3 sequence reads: CASSPSGSLDTQYF. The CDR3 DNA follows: TGCGCCAGCAGCCCTAGCGGGAGTCTAGATACGCAGTATTTT.

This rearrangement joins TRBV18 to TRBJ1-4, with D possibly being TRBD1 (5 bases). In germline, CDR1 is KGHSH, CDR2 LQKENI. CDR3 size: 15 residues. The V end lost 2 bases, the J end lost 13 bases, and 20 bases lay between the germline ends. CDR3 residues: CASSPGLAAGVGLFF. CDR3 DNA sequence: TGTGCCAGCTCACCAGGACTGGCCGCGGGGGTAGGACTGTTTTTT.

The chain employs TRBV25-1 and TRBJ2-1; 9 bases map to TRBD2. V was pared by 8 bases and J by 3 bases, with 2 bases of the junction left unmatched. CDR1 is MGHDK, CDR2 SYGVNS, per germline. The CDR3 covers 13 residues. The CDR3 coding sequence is TGTGCCAGCCGTAGCGGGGGCTACAATGAGCAGTTCTTC. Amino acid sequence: CASRSGGYNEQFF.

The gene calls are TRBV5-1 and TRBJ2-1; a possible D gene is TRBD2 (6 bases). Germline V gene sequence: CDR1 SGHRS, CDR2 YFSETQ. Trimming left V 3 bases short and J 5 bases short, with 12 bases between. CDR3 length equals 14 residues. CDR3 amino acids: CASSSSGLDNEQFF. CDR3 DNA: TGCGCCAGCAGCTCGAGCGGGTTGGACAATGAGCAGTTCTTC.

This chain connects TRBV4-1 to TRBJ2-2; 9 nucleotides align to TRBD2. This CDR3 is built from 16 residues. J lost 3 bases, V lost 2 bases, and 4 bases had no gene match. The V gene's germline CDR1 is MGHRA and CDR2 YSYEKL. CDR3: CASSQPQREDTGELFF. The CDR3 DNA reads TGCGCCAGCAGCCAACCGCAGCGGGAGGACACCGGGGAGCTGTTTTTT.

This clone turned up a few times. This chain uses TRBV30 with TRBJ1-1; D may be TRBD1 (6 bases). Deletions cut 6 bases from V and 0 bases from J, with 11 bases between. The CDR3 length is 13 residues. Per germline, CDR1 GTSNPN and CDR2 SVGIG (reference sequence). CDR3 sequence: CACKQGLNTEAFF. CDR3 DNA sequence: TGTGCCTGCAAGCAGGGGTTGAACACTGAAGCTTTCTTT. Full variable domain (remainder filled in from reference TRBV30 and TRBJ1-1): SQTIHQWPATLVQPVGSPLSLECTVEGTSNPNLYWYRQAAGRGLQLLFYSVGIGQISSEVPQNLSASRPQDRQFILSSKKLLLSDSGFYLCACKQGLNTEAFFGQGTRLTVV.

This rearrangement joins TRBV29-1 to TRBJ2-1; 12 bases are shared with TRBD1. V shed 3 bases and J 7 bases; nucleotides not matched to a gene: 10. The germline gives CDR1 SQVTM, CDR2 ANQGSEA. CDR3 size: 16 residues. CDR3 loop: CSVDDPRDRGPNEQFF. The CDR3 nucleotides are TGCAGCGTTGATGATCCTCGGGACAGGGGGCCTAATGAGCAGTTCTTC.

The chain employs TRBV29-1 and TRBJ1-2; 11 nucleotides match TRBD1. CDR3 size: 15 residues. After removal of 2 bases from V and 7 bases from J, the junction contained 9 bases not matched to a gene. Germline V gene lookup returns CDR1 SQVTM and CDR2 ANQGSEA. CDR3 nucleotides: TGCAGCGTTGAATTACCCGGGACAGGGGGACTTGGCTACACCTTC. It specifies CSVELPGTGGLGYTF.

Written as DNA, the CDR3 is TGTGCCAGCAGCCTTCGGACAGGGCTCAACAATGAGCAGTTCTTC. As protein: CASSLRTGLNNEQFF. The chain combines TRBV9 with TRBJ2-1, with 8 bases identical to TRBD1. The CDR3 covers 15 residues. The junction had 8 bases not matched to a gene; V was cut back by 4 bases and J by 5 bases. CDR1 and CDR2 (germline): SGDLS, YYNGEE.

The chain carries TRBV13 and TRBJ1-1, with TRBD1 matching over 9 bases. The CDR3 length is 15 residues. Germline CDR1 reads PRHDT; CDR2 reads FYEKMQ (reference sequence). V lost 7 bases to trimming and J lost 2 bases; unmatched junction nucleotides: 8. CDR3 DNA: TGTGCCAGCAACAGCTTACAGGGGGCCAACACTGAAGCTTTCTTT. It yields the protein CASNSLQGANTEAFF.

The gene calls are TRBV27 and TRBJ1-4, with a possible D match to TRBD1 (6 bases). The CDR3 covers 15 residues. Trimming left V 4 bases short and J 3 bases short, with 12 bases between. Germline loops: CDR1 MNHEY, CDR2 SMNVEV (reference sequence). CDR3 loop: CASSSRTVSNEKLFF. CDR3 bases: TGTGCCAGCAGTTCCCGGACAGTGTCTAATGAAAAACTGTTTTTT.

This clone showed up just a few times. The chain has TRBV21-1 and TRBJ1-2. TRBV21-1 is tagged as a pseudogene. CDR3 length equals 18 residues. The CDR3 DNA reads TGTGCCAGCAGCACCCACCCGCTGAGTACAGCGGCTCGGGGTGGCTACACCTTC. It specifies CASSTHPLSTAARGGYTF.

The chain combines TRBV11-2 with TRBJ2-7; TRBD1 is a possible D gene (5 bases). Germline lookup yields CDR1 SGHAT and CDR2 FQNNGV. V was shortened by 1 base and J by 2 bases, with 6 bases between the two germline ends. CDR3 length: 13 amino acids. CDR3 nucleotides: TGTGCCAGCAGCTTAGGACAGACCTACGAGCAGTACTTC. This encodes CASSLGQTYEQYF.

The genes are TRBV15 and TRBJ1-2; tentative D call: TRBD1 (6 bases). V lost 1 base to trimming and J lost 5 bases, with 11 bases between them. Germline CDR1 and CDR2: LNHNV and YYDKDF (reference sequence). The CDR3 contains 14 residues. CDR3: CATSRGADSYGYTF. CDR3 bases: TGTGCCACCAGCAGAGGAGCGGACAGTTATGGCTACACCTTC.

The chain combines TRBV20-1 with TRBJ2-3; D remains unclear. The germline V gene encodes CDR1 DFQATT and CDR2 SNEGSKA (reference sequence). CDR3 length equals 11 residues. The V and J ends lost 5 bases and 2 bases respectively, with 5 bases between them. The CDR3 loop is CSAEHTDTQYF. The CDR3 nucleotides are TGCAGTGCTGAGCACACAGATACGCAGTATTTT.

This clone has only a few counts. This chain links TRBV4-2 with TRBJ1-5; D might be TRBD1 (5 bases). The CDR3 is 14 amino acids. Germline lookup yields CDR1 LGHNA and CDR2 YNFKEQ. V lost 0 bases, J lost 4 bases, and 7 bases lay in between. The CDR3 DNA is TGTGCCAGCAGCCAAGAGGGGGGTAATCAGCCCCAGCATTTT. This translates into CASSQEGGNQPQHF.

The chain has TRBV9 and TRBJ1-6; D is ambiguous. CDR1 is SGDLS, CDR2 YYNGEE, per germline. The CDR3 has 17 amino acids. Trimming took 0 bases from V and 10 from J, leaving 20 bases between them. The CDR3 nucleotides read TGTGCCAGCAGCGTAGAGGGCAAGGGAGGGTCCGGGTCACCCCTCCACTTT. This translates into CASSVEGKGGSGSPLHF.

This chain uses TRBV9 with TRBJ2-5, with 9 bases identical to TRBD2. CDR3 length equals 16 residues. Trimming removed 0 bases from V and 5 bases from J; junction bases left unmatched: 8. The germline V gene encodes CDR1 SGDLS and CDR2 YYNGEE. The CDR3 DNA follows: TGTGCCAGCAGCGTAGCGGGCGGGAGGGCCGGGGAGACCCAGTACTTC. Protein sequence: CASSVAGGRAGETQYF.

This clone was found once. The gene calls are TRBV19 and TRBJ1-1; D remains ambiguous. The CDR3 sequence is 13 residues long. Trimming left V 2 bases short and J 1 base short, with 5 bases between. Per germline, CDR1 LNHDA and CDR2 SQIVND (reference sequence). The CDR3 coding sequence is TGTGCCAGTAGTATAACAGCGAACACTGAAGCTTTCTTT. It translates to CASSITANTEAFF.

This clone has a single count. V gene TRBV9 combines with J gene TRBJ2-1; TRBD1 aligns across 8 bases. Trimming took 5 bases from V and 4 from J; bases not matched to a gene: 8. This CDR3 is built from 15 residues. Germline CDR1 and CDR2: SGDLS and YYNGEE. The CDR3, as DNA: TGTGCCAGCAGTCCTGACAGGGGATCTTACAATGAGCAGTTCTTC. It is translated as CASSPDRGSYNEQFF.

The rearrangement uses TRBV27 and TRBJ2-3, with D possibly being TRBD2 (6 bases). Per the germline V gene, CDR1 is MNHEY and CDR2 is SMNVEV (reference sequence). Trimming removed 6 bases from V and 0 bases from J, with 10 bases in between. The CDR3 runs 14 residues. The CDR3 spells CASSIAASTDTQYF. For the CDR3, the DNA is TGTGCCAGCAGCATAGCGGCGAGCACAGATACGCAGTATTTT.